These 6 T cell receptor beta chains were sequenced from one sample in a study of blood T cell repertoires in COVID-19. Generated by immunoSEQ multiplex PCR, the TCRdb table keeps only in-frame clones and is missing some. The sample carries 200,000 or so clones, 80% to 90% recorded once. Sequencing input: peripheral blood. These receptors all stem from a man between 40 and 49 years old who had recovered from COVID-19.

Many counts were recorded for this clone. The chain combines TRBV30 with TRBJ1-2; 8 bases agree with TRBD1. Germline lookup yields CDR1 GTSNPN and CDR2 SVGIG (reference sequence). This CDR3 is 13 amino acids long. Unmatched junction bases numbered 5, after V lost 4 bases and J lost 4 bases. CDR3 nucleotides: TGTGCCTGGACAAGGGACAGGCCCTATGGCTACACCTTC. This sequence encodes CAWTRDRPYGYTF.

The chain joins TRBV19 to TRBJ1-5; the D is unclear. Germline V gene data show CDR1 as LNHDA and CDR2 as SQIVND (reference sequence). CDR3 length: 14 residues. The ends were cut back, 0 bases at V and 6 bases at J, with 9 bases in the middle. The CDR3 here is CASSIEARGQPQHF. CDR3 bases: TGTGCCAGTAGTATAGAGGCCCGGGGTCAGCCCCAGCATTTT.

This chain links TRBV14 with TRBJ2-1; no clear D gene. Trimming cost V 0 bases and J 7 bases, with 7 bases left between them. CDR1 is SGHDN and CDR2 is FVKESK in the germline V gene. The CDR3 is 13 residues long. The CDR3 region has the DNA TGTGCCAGCAGCCAAGACGCCGGGAATGAGCAGTTCTTC. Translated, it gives CASSQDAGNEQFF.

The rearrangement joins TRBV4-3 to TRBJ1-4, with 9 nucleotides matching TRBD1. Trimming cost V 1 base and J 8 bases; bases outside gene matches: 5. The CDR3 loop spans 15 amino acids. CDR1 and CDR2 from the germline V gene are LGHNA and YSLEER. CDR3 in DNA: TGCGCCAGCAGCCAAGCTACAGGGGGCGCCGAAAAACTGTTTTTT. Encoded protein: CASSQATGGAEKLFF.

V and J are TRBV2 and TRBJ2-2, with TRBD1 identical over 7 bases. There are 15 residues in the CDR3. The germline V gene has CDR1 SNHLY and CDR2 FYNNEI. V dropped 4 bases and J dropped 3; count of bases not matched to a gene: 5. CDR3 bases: TGTGCCAGCAGTGCGGAAGGGGGCGACACCGGGGAGCTGTTTTTT. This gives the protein CASSAEGGDTGELFF.

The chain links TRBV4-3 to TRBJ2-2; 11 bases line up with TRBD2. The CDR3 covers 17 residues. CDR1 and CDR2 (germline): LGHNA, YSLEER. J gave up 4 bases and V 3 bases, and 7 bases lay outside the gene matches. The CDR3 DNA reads TGCGCCAGCAGCCACCTTAGCGGGAGGGCCTTCACCGGGGAGCTGTTTTTT. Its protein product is CASSHLSGRAFTGELFF.